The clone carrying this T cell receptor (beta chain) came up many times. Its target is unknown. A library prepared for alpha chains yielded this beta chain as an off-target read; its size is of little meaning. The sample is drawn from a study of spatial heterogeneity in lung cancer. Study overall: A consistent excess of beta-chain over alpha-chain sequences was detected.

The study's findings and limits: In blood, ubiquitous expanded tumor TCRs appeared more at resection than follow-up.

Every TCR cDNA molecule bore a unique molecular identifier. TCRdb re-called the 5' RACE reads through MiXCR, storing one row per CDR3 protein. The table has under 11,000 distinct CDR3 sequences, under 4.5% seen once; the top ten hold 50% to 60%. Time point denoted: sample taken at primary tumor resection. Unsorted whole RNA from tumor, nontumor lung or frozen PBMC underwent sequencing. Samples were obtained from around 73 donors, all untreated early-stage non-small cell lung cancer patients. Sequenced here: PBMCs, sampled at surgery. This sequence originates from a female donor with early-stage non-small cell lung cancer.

CDR3 region: CASSSRLFGYTF. Written as DNA, the CDR3 is TGTGCCAGCAGCTCCCGGCTGTTTGGCTACACCTTC. The rearrangement links TRBV7-9 to TRBJ1-2, with D unresolved. The CDR3 loop spans 12 amino acids. Germline CDR1 SEHNR, CDR2 FQNEAQ (reference sequence). The germline V and J ends were trimmed by 4 bases and 7 bases, with 10 bases remaining between them.